One sample yielded the 7 T cell receptor beta chains listed below, sequenced in a study of T cell changes during pregnancy in multiple sclerosis. The repertoire was sequenced with immunoSEQ multiplex PCR; TCRdb's copy has only in-frame clones and lacks some. The sample contains some 60,000 clones, 90% to 95% of which appear only once. This sample comprised peripheral blood, obtained before pregnancy. Receptors were obtained from a female donor with multiple sclerosis, enrolled in a pregnancy study.

The chain uses TRBV5-8 and TRBJ1-5; D might be TRBD1 (5 bases). Germline V gene data show CDR1 as SGHTS and CDR2 as YDEGEE. This CDR3 comprises 18 residues. The V end was cut by 0 bases, the J end by 0 bases, with 16 bases between. The CDR3 DNA sequence: TGTGCCAGCAGCTTGGGACTTTATAGGGGCGATAGCAATCAGCCCCAGCATTTT. It translates to CASSLGLYRGDSNQPQHF.

In its sample, this clone was seen once. This chain links TRBV6-5 with TRBJ2-2; 13 bases are shared with TRBD2. The CDR3 length is 14 residues. Germline assignment: CDR1 MNHEY and CDR2 SVGAGI. J was trimmed by 7 bases and V by 10 bases; bases with no gene match: 6. Here the CDR3 DNA reads TGTGCCACCCGGACTAGCGGGGGTTTCGGGGAGCTGTTTTTT. This sequence encodes CATRTSGGFGELFF.

The V and J genes are TRBV13 and TRBJ1-1; D remains unclear. The CDR3 is 13 amino acids. The V end was cut by 7 bases, the J end by 6 bases, with 15 bases between. Germline CDR1 reads PRHDT; CDR2 reads FYEKMQ (reference sequence). The CDR3 nucleotides are TGTGCCAGCACCACCTCCCCCACAGCTGAAGCTTTCTTT. It codes for CASTTSPTAEAFF.

The rearrangement uses TRBV7-9 and TRBJ2-5; weak D call: TRBD2 (5 bases). Germline assignment: CDR1 SEHNR and CDR2 FQNEAQ (reference sequence). The V end lost 6 bases, the J end lost 1 base, and 15 bases lay between the germline ends. There are 15 residues in the CDR3. The CDR3 DNA is TGTGCCAGCAGAACCGCGGGTCTAGGCCAAGAGACCCAGTACTTC. Translation: CASRTAGLGQETQYF. The whole variable domain, filled in from reference TRBV7-9 and TRBJ2-5, reads DTGVSQNPRHKITKRGQNVTFRCDPISEHNRLYWYRQTLGQGPEFLTYFQNEAQLEKSRLLSDRFSAERPKGSFSTLEIQRTEQGDSAMYLCASRTAGLGQETQYFGPGTRLLVL.

V and J are TRBV19 and TRBJ2-3; D gene ambiguous. The length of the CDR3 is 13 residues. With 6 bases removed from V and 4 bases from J, the gap between germline ends came to 11 bases. Germline CDR1 LNHDA, CDR2 SQIVND (reference sequence). The CDR3 DNA reads TGTGCCAGTAGCCTCCAACTGGCAGATACGCAGTATTTT. It specifies CASSLQLADTQYF.

This clone appeared once. The chain joins TRBV9 to TRBJ1-4; 11 bases align to TRBD1. This CDR3 contains 18 residues. The germline V gene has CDR1 SGDLS and CDR2 YYNGEE. Unmatched junction bases numbered 13, after V lost 4 bases and J lost 5 bases. The CDR3 is CASSRGTGGNKLNEKLFF. The CDR3 DNA is TGTGCCAGCAGCCGGGGGACAGGGGGAAACAAATTAAATGAAAAACTGTTTTTT.

This sequence joins TRBV11-2 and TRBJ2-5; D not resolved. V dropped 1 base and J dropped 1 base, with 13 bases sitting between them. CDR3 length: 16 residues. Germline V gene data show CDR1 as SGHAT and CDR2 as FQNNGV. The DNA of the CDR3 is TGTGCCAGCAGCTTAGTTCTTCCGTCGTTCCAAGAGACCCAGTACTTC. This codes for CASSLVLPSFQETQYF.